This TCR beta chain was captured by sequencing in a study of patients and donors after allogeneic stem cell transplantation. TCRdb called the RT-PCR reads again in MiXCR, with one record for every CDR3 protein. The data show 20,000 to 30,000 distinct CDR3 sequences, with less than 45% seen just once and 65% to 85% held by the top ten. V was clipped by 3 bases and J by 3 bases, with 11 bases between them. The CDR3 contains 14 residues. CDR1 and CDR2 from the germline V gene are MNHEY and SVGAGI. The gene calls are TRBV6-5 and TRBJ1-1, with a tentative D call TRBD1 (5 bases). This clonotype was sampled from a human donor who was either an allogeneic HSCT recipient or a stem cell or donor lymphocyte infusion donor (not recorded which). It is not recorded whose cells these are; they may come from a transplant donor. Sequencing was carried out using blood, either unsorted or a sorted T cell fraction (not recorded which). CDR3 DNA: TGTGCCAGCAGTTATTGGGTGGGGGACACTGAAGCTTTCTTT. Translating it yields CASSYWVGDTEAFF.